The entry below gives a single T cell receptor beta chain sequence along with its context. The sample originates from a study of blood T cell repertoires in COVID-19. In the study overall: From T cells, B-cell-depleted T cells, or PBMCs came the material, which was cDNA or gDNA.

The method was immunoSEQ multiplex PCR; TCRdb's version includes in-frame clones alone and lacks a portion of them. Here the sample spans about 92,000 clones, 60% to 85% being singletons. The CDR3 is 14 residues long. The V gene's germline CDR1 is SGHVS and CDR2 FQNEAQ. Trimming stripped 5 bases from V and 2 bases from J, with 12 bases between. The receptor was isolated from a man aged 45-65 years who had recovered from COVID-19. The chain is built from TRBV7-8 and TRBJ1-1, with D perhaps matching TRBD1 (6 bases). Sequencing was done on a sample of peripheral blood. Here the CDR3 DNA reads TGTGCCAGCAGCCAGGACAGACCTAACACTGAAGCTTTCTTT. Translated, it gives CASSQDRPNTEAFF.